These 29 T cell receptor beta chains originate from one sample sequenced in a study of cytomegalovirus exposure and HLA in healthy donors. TCRdb's copy holds only in-frame clones and misses some; the assay was immunoSEQ multiplex PCR. The sample contains about 110,000 clones, nearly 97% of which appear only once. The sample taken for sequencing was PBMCs. The receptors derive from a young woman in good health and CMV-seronegative.

The V call is TRBV7-9, the J call TRBJ1-4, with 7 bases aligning to TRBD1. Germline assignment: CDR1 SEHNR and CDR2 FQNEAQ (reference sequence). The CDR3 loop spans 16 amino acids. V was clipped by 2 bases and J by 2 bases; unmatched bases: 5. The CDR3 DNA sequence: TGTGCCAGCAGCTTAAGACAGGGCGCCACTAATGAAAAACTGTTTTTT. Protein sequence: CASSLRQGATNEKLFF. Complete variable domain (other parts from reference TRBV7-9 and TRBJ1-4): DTGVSQNPRHKITKRGQNVTFRCDPISEHNRLYWYRQTLGQGPEFLTYFQNEAQLEKSRLLSDRFSAERPKGSFSTLEIQRTEQGDSAMYLCASSLRQGATNEKLFFGSGTQLSVL.

The chain is built from TRBV2 and TRBJ1-3; D might be TRBD1 (5 bases). V lost 3 bases and J 4 bases, leaving 10 bases between the germline ends. The CDR3 is 14 amino acids. Germline assignment: CDR1 SNHLY and CDR2 FYNNEI. The CDR3: CASSDAAGGNTIYF. The CDR3 DNA reads as TGTGCCAGCAGTGACGCGGCAGGGGGAAACACCATATATTTT.

This rearrangement joins TRBV28 to TRBJ2-7; 12 bases agree with TRBD1. Germline loops: CDR1 MDHEN, CDR2 SYDVKM. Germline trimming cut 3 bases from V and 5 bases from J; bases unmatched to any gene: 8. The CDR3 sequence is 16 residues long. In DNA form, the CDR3 reads TGTGCCAGCAGTTTGGGGGGACAGGGGGCGCGCGACGAGCAGTACTTC. Translation gives CASSLGGQGARDEQYF.

The rearrangement joins TRBV7-3 to TRBJ2-5; 12 bases line up with TRBD2. The CDR3 extends over 18 amino acids. After removal of 4 bases from V and 5 bases from J, the junction contained 14 bases not matched to a gene. Germline V gene sequence: CDR1 SGHTA, CDR2 FQGTGA. The DNA for the CDR3 is TGTGCCAGCAGCTCGGGACTAGCGGGTGGGGGGTTGACGGAGACCCAGTACTTC. Translated: CASSSGLAGGGLTETQYF.

The V gene is TRBV5-8, the J gene TRBJ1-6; a weak D match, TRBD1 (6 bases). Per germline, CDR1 SGHTS and CDR2 YDEGEE. The CDR3 consists of 14 residues. Trimming removed 7 bases at V and 9 bases at J, with 17 bases between. The DNA of the CDR3 is TGTGCCAGCGGGATCGGGAACAGGGTTTCACCCCTCCACTTT. It yields the protein CASGIGNRVSPLHF.

The chain employs TRBV28 and TRBJ1-2; TRBD1 is a possible D gene (6 bases). CDR1 and CDR2 from the germline V gene are MDHEN and SYDVKM. Trimming left V 5 bases short and J 8 bases short, with 15 bases between. This CDR3 is built from 13 residues. The CDR3 loop reads CASSQRGGRGYTF. CDR3 DNA sequence: TGTGCCAGCAGTCAGAGGGGGGGGCGAGGCTACACCTTC.

This sequence joins TRBV10-3 and TRBJ1-3; D remains ambiguous. Germline-derived CDR1 and CDR2 are ENHRY and SYGVKD. With 8 bases removed from V and 0 bases from J, the gap between germline ends came to 8 bases. CDR3 length equals 13 residues. The CDR3 loop reads CAIFASSGNTIYF. The CDR3 DNA sequence: TGTGCCATCTTTGCGAGCTCTGGAAACACCATATATTTT.

This chain joins TRBV16 and TRBJ1-1; tentative D call: TRBD1 (5 bases). CDR1 KGHSY and CDR2 FQNENV come from the germline V gene. V was clipped by 0 bases and J by 1 base, with 9 bases between them. The CDR3 totals 15 residues. CDR3 amino acids: CASSQSRTTNTEAFF. The DNA of the CDR3 is TGTGCCAGCAGCCAATCTAGGACAACGAACACTGAAGCTTTCTTT. Combining the CDR3 with reference TRBV16 and TRBJ1-1 gives the whole variable domain GEEVAQTPKHLVRGEGQKAKLYCAPIKGHSYVFWYQQVLKNEFKFLISFQNENVFDETGMPKERFSAKCLPNSPCSLEIQATKLEDSAVYFCASSQSRTTNTEAFFGQGTRLTVV.

The rearrangement joins TRBV7-2 to TRBJ2-7; TRBD1 is a possible D gene (7 bases). CDR3 length: 16 amino acids. Germline loops: CDR1 SGHTA, CDR2 FQGNSA. The V end lost 5 bases, the J end lost 4 bases, and 21 bases lay between the germline ends. CDR3 nucleotides: TGTGCCAGCAGCCCCACCAGCAGGGGGGCCCCTTACGAGCAGTACTTC. This translates into CASSPTSRGAPYEQYF.

This chain uses TRBV5-1 with TRBJ1-2; possible D gene TRBD1, 5 bases. Between the trimmed V and J ends, which lost 4 bases and 8 bases, there was a span of 18 bases. The CDR3 consists of 14 residues. The germline gives CDR1 SGHRS, CDR2 YFSETQ. The CDR3 is CASSPGTGRLGYTF. CDR3 bases: TGCGCCAGCAGCCCGGGGACGGGGAGGCTAGGCTACACCTTC.

The genes are TRBV20-1 and TRBJ1-1; D gene uncertain. Germline V gene lookup returns CDR1 DFQATT and CDR2 SNEGSKA (reference sequence). The CDR3 has 11 residues. V was pared by 4 bases and J by 6 bases, with 9 bases between. CDR3 DNA sequence: TGCAGTGCTAAGCCAGGCTCTGAAGCTTTCTTT. It yields the protein CSAKPGSEAFF.

V and J are TRBV11-1 and TRBJ2-2; D uncertain. Trimming took 1 base from V and 3 from J, leaving 6 bases between them. The CDR3 length is 14 residues. Germline CDR1 reads SGHAT; CDR2 reads FQDESV (reference sequence). The CDR3 sequence is CASSLDRYTGELFF. CDR3 DNA: TGTGCCAGCAGCTTAGATAGATACACCGGGGAGCTGTTTTTT.

This chain joins TRBV2 and TRBJ1-3, with D perhaps TRBD1 (5 bases). Per germline, CDR1 SNHLY and CDR2 FYNNEI. V gave up 6 bases and J gave up 0 bases, with 21 bases separating them. CDR3 length: 18 residues. The CDR3 here is CASRVTLTDHHSGNTIYF. CDR3 bases: TGTGCCAGCAGGGTCACTTTGACAGACCATCACTCTGGAAACACCATATATTTT.

Notes on this clone: Other DNA variants within this sample encode the same CDR3. This chain connects TRBV5-1 to TRBJ1-4, with 8 nucleotides matching TRBD1. The ends lost 0 bases at V and 7 bases at J; junction bases unmatched: 2. Germline CDR1 SGHRS, CDR2 YFSETQ. This CDR3 has 14 amino acids. CDR3 residues: CASSLGTGSEKLFF. The CDR3 DNA is TGCGCCAGCAGCTTGGGGACAGGGTCTGAAAAACTGTTTTTT.

The chain employs TRBV28 and TRBJ2-7; a possible D gene is TRBD1 (6 bases). CDR1 is MDHEN and CDR2 is SYDVKM in the germline V gene. Trimming shortened V by 8 bases and J by 0 bases, and 20 bases separated the two germline ends. This CDR3 region has 16 residues. DNA for the CDR3: TGTGCCAGCTGCTCCCTAGGGCAGGGGAGCTCCTACGAGCAGTACTTC. This codes for CASCSLGQGSSYEQYF.

The chain carries TRBV29-1 and TRBJ2-1; TRBD2 might be the D (6 bases). Between the trimmed V and J ends, which lost 6 bases and 8 bases, there was a span of 14 bases. Germline CDR1 SQVTM, CDR2 ANQGSEA. This CDR3 spans 12 amino acids. DNA for the CDR3: TGCAGCGTCGACCGGGCTAGCGATGAGCAGTTCTTC. Amino acids: CSVDRASDEQFF.

The chain employs TRBV30 and TRBJ2-7; 9 bases line up with TRBD1. V lost 5 bases and J lost 7; bases outside the gene matches: 9. CDR1 is GTSNPN, CDR2 SVGIG, per germline (reference sequence). The CDR3 covers 13 residues. The CDR3 DNA reads TGTGCCTGGGGGACAGGGTCTCAAAGTGAGCAGTACTTC. Translating it yields CAWGTGSQSEQYF.

The gene calls are TRBV28 and TRBJ1-1, with TRBD1 identical over 10 bases. V gave up 6 bases and J gave up 4 bases; unmatched junction bases: 8. Germline V gene lookup returns CDR1 MDHEN and CDR2 SYDVKM. CDR3 length equals 15 residues. Here the CDR3 DNA reads TGTGCCAGCAGGCCCCCCCGACAGGGGGCCACTGAAGCTTTCTTT. Protein sequence: CASRPPRQGATEAFF. Full variable domain (rest looked up from reference TRBV28 and TRBJ1-1): DVKVTQSSRYLVKRTGEKVFLECVQDMDHENMFWYRQDPGLGLRLIYFSYDVKMKEKGDIPEGYSVSREKKERFSLILESASTNQTSMYLCASRPPRQGATEAFFGQGTRLTVV.

The chain carries TRBV6-5 and TRBJ1-2; no clear D. Germline V gene sequence: CDR1 MNHEY, CDR2 SVGAGI. Trimming stripped 4 bases from V and 8 bases from J, with 20 bases between. The CDR3 totals 15 residues. As DNA, the CDR3 is TGTGCCAGCAGTTCCACCACATGGGGAGTAGGGGGCTACACCTTC. Encoded protein: CASSSTTWGVGGYTF.

The genes are TRBV7-2 and TRBJ1-2, with D possibly being TRBD1 (5 bases). The CDR3 is 14 residues long. With 1 base removed from V and 6 bases from J, the gap between germline ends came to 12 bases. Germline loops: CDR1 SGHTA, CDR2 FQGNSA. The CDR3 reads CASSLVQGGNGYTF. CDR3 bases: TGTGCCAGCAGCTTAGTTCAGGGTGGTAATGGCTACACCTTC.

The chain combines TRBV6-5 with TRBJ1-3; D unresolved. The germline V and J ends were trimmed by 8 bases and 3 bases, with 14 bases remaining between them. The length of the CDR3 is 14 residues. The V gene's germline CDR1 is MNHEY and CDR2 SVGAGI. The CDR3, as DNA: TGTGCCAGCGCTTTGGGCCCAAATGGAAACACCATATATTTT. It specifies CASALGPNGNTIYF.

The J gene is TRBJ1-1, the V gene TRBV5-1, with 9 bases lining up with TRBD1. Germline loops: CDR1 SGHRS, CDR2 YFSETQ. With 5 bases clipped from V and 1 base from J, the junction kept 12 bases outside the gene matches. The CDR3 totals 17 residues. Here the CDR3 DNA reads TGCGCCAGCAGTTCAGATACAGGGGGCTTAGGGAACACTGAAGCTTTCTTT. Encoded protein: CASSSDTGGLGNTEAFF.

The chain carries TRBV7-2 and TRBJ2-3; TRBD2 is a possible D gene (6 bases). Germline lookup yields CDR1 SGHTA and CDR2 FQGNSA. The CDR3 contains 17 residues. The ends were cut back, 1 base at V and 2 bases at J, with 16 bases in the middle. The CDR3 sequence: CASSLVVLALATDTQYF. CDR3 DNA sequence: TGTGCCAGCAGCTTAGTAGTGCTAGCGTTGGCCACAGATACGCAGTATTTT.

The chain carries TRBV10-1 and TRBJ1-4; 7 bases line up with TRBD1. In germline, CDR1 is WNHNN, CDR2 SYGVQD (reference sequence). Unmatched junction bases numbered 9, after V lost 6 bases and J lost 2 bases. The CDR3 covers 16 residues. The CDR3 reads CASRTGRWWTNEKLFF. In nucleotides, the CDR3 is TGCGCCAGCAGGACAGGGAGGTGGTGGACTAATGAAAAACTGTTTTTT.

CDR3 DNA sequence: TGCGCCAGCAGCTTGGACCACAGGGCCATGAACACTGAAGCTTTCTTT. Protein: CASSLDHRAMNTEAFF. The chain links TRBV5-1 to TRBJ1-1, with a tentative D call TRBD1 (6 bases). This CDR3 is 16 amino acids long. Trimming shortened V by 0 bases and J by 0 bases, and 12 bases separated the two germline ends. Germline-derived CDR1 and CDR2 are SGHRS and YFSETQ.

This clone showed up just once. This rearrangement joins TRBV10-2 to TRBJ2-1, with D maybe TRBD2 (6 bases). The ends were cut back, 0 bases at V and 4 bases at J, with 16 bases in the middle. The CDR3 length is 17 residues. Per the germline V gene, CDR1 is WSHSY and CDR2 is SAAADI. The CDR3: CASSESPGEVNYNEQFF. CDR3 DNA: TGCGCCAGCAGTGAGTCCCCGGGGGAAGTCAATTACAATGAGCAGTTCTTC.

V is TRBV4-1 and J is TRBJ2-1, with 7 bases aligning to TRBD1. The V and J ends lost 3 bases and 0 bases, in that order; junction bases with no gene match: 8. This CDR3 contains 17 residues. Per the germline V gene, CDR1 is MGHRA and CDR2 is YSYEKL. The DNA of the CDR3 is TGCGCCAGCAGCCACCACCGCAGGGGGAACTCCTACAATGAGCAGTTCTTC. Amino acids: CASSHHRRGNSYNEQFF.

V usage is TRBV5-6 and J usage is TRBJ2-5, with TRBD2 identical over 9 bases. Germline trimming cut 1 base from V and 5 bases from J; bases unmatched to any gene: 3. The CDR3 runs 14 residues. The germline V gene encodes CDR1 SGHDT and CDR2 YYEEEE. CDR3: CASSLLGLAETQYF. CDR3 nucleotide sequence: TGTGCCAGCAGCTTGTTAGGACTAGCGGAGACCCAGTACTTC. Full variable domain (rest looked up from reference TRBV5-6 and TRBJ2-5): DAGVTQSPTHLIKTRGQQVTLRCSPKSGHDTVSWYQQALGQGPQFIFQYYEEEERQRGNFPDRFSGHQFPNYSSELNVNALLLGDSALYLCASSLLGLAETQYFGPGTRLLVL.

The J gene is TRBJ2-6, the V gene TRBV27, with TRBD1 matching over 10 bases. The CDR3 length is 17 residues. Trimming took 6 bases from V and 1 from J; bases not matched to a gene: 6. Germline values: CDR1 MNHEY, CDR2 SMNVEV (reference sequence). CDR3 amino acids: CASRGTGAVSGANVLTF. CDR3 sequence (DNA): TGTGCCAGCAGGGGGACAGGGGCAGTATCTGGGGCCAACGTCCTGACTTTC.